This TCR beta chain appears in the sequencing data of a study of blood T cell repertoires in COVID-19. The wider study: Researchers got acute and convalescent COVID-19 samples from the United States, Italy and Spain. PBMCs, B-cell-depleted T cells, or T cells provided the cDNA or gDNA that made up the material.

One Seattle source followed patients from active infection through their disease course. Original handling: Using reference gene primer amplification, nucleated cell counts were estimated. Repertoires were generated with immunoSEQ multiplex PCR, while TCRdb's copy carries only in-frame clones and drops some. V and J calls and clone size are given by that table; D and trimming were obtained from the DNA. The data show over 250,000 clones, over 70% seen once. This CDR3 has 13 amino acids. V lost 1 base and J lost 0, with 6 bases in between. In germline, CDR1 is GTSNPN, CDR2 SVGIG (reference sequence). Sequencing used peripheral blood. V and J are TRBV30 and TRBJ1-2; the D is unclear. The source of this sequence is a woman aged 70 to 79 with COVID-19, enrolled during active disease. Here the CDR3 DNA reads TGTGCCTGGAGTGACAATCCTAACTATGGCTACACCTTC. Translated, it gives CAWSDNPNYGYTF.